This TCR beta chain was retrieved from a study of PD-1 blockade in mismatch repair-deficient tumors. Across the whole study: Enrolled about 2012-2017, patients had progressing, pretreated mismatch repair-deficient cancers of about a dozen types.

Sequencing used immunoSEQ multiplex PCR; TCRdb keeps in-frame clones, though not all of them. The sample contains 40,000 or so clones, 65% to 85% of which appear only once. CDR1 is MGHRA and CDR2 is YSYEKL in the germline V gene. This CDR3 is built from 14 residues. Trimming removed 0 bases from V and 7 bases from J, with 10 bases in between. The J gene is TRBJ1-5, the V gene TRBV4-1, with D perhaps TRBD1 (5 bases). The sequences come from PBMCs, collected about 40 weeks after starting pembrolizumab. The TCR was taken from an adult with mismatch repair-deficient cancer. CDR3 sequence (DNA): TGCGCCAGCAGCCAAGACGCGGGGACCCAGCCCCAGCATTTT. It is translated as CASSQDAGTQPQHF.